Below, 18 T cell receptor beta chains from the same sample are listed, as sequenced in a study of T cells after yellow fever vaccination. Via MiXCR, TCRdb re-called the 5' RACE reads, giving one row per CDR3 protein. Of tens of thousands of distinct CDR3 sequences listed, 6% to 8% are singletons. The sequencing used CD8+ T cells sorted from PBMCs, collected more than 13 days after the first yellow fever vaccination. The receptors were gathered from a young man who received the YFV17D yellow fever vaccine.

This clonotype is judged medium-sized (0.01 to 0.1%). This chain links TRBV7-6 with TRBJ2-1; maybe TRBD1 (6 bases). The V gene's germline CDR1 is SGHVS and CDR2 FNYEAQ. Deletions cut 5 bases from V and 9 bases from J, with 14 bases between. The length of the CDR3 is 13 residues. The CDR3 loop reads CASSTSQGSEQFF. The CDR3 bases are TGTGCCAGCAGCACCTCCCAGGGGAGTGAGCAGTTCTTC.

This clonotype came up many times. The gene calls are TRBV12-3 or TRBV12-4 and TRBJ2-2; D uncertain. Trimming removed 8 bases from V and 0 bases from J, with 7 bases in between. The CDR3 has 13 residues. CDR3 coding DNA: TGTGCCAGCTTACCAGCGAACACCGGGGAGCTGTTTTTT. Its protein product is CASLPANTGELFF.

This clonotype has at least ten counts. V usage is TRBV5-1 and J usage is TRBJ2-5; D not certain. The ends were cut back, 2 bases at V and 4 bases at J, with 15 bases in the middle. Germline CDR1 SGHRS, CDR2 YFSETQ. The CDR3 spans 15 residues. The CDR3 nucleotides are TGCGCCAGCAGCTTAAGGCTGGGGATCGGAGAGACCCAGTACTTC. Residues: CASSLRLGIGETQYF.

This clonotype was recorded at least ten times. The rearrangement joins TRBV12-3 or TRBV12-4 to TRBJ2-3; D not certain. Trimming cost V 3 bases and J 0 bases, with 10 bases left between them. The CDR3 sequence is 15 residues long. The CDR3 nucleotides read TGTGCCAGCAGTTTGCTTGGACGTAGCACAGATACGCAGTATTTT. This gives the protein CASSLLGRSTDTQYF.

This clonotype was detected ten times or more. The rearrangement joins TRBV11-2 to TRBJ2-3; 12 nucleotides agree with TRBD1. V gave up 5 bases and J gave up 4 bases; unmatched junction bases: 4. The CDR3 has 15 amino acids. Germline loops: CDR1 SGHAT, CDR2 FQNNGV. The CDR3 DNA sequence: TGTGCCAGCAGCCACGGGACAGGGGGCTCAGATACGCAGTATTTT. Its translation: CASSHGTGGSDTQYF.

This clonotype was counted at least ten times. The chain has TRBV4-2 and TRBJ1-5; 7 nucleotides agree with TRBD1. Germline CDR1 is LGHNA and CDR2 is YNFKEQ. V dropped 1 base and J dropped 7; count of bases not matched to a gene: 7. This CDR3 has 15 residues. The CDR3 coding sequence is TGTGCCAGCAGCCAAGCCCGACAGGGTAACCAGCCCCAGCATTTT. As protein: CASSQARQGNQPQHF.

This clonotype was found many times. This chain uses TRBV27 with TRBJ1-2, with D maybe TRBD1 (6 bases). The CDR3 is 14 amino acids. The V and J ends lost 6 bases and 6 bases respectively, with 17 bases between them. Per germline, CDR1 MNHEY and CDR2 SMNVEV (reference sequence). CDR3 in amino acids: CASSPSGQLDGYTF. DNA of the CDR3: TGTGCCAGCAGCCCCTCGGGACAACTTGATGGCTACACCTTC.

Regarding this clonotype: This may come from a read error, since a much larger clone is one base off. The rearrangement links TRBV5-6 to TRBJ2-1; the D is unclear. There are 14 residues in the CDR3. Germline V gives CDR1 SGHDT, CDR2 YYEEEE. Trimming shortened V by 4 bases and J by 1 base, and 9 bases separated the two germline ends. The CDR3 spells CASSHGRSYNEQFF. CDR3 bases: TGTGCCAGCAGCCATGGGCGGTCCTACAATGAGCAGTTCTTC.

This clonotype was counted many times. The chain uses TRBV12-3 or TRBV12-4 and TRBJ1-6; D not certain. Trimming left V 4 bases short and J 10 bases short, with 11 bases between. The CDR3 loop spans 13 amino acids. CDR3 bases: TGTGCCAGCAGTTCCCCTGCGGGATCACCCCTCCACTTT. It yields the protein CASSSPAGSPLHF.

This clonotype was counted ten times or more. The chain employs TRBV4-3 and TRBJ2-6, with a possible D match to TRBD1 (6 bases). V was trimmed by 0 bases and J by 0 bases, leaving 6 bases between them. The length of the CDR3 is 16 residues. CDR1 LGHNA and CDR2 YSLEER come from the germline V gene. The CDR3 spells CASSQETGSGANVLTF. The CDR3 DNA reads as TGCGCCAGCAGCCAAGAGACAGGCTCTGGGGCCAACGTCCTGACTTTC.

This clonotype was found many times. The V call is TRBV7-6, the J call TRBJ2-3; 10 bases fit TRBD2. The CDR3 extends over 16 amino acids. The germline V gene encodes CDR1 SGHVS and CDR2 FNYEAQ. The V and J ends lost 5 bases and 4 bases, in that order; junction bases with no gene match: 9. The CDR3 protein is CASSRSGGAVADTQYF. The CDR3 region has the DNA TGTGCCAGCAGCCGGAGCGGGGGGGCCGTCGCAGATACGCAGTATTTT.

This clonotype was seen many times. This rearrangement joins TRBV14 to TRBJ2-2; D is unresolved. Germline loops: CDR1 SGHDN, CDR2 FVKESK. The CDR3 loop spans 15 amino acids. With 2 bases removed from V and 0 bases from J, the gap between germline ends came to 7 bases. The CDR3 DNA sequence: TGTGCCAGCAGCCAATTTTCCGCGAACACCGGGGAGCTGTTTTTT. Translation: CASSQFSANTGELFF.

The chain combines TRBV5-4 with TRBJ2-2; D assignment may be TRBD1 or TRBD2 (6 bases each). Germline assignment: CDR1 SGHNT and CDR2 YYREEE (reference sequence). The ends were cut back, 4 bases at V and 5 bases at J, with 9 bases in the middle. The CDR3 consists of 13 residues. CDR3 in amino acids: CASSRGETGELFF. CDR3 DNA sequence: TGTGCCAGCAGCAGGGGGGAGACCGGGGAGCTGTTTTTT.

This clonotype was recorded many times. The rearrangement uses TRBV7-9 and TRBJ2-7; D not certain. The V gene's germline CDR1 is SEHNR and CDR2 FQNEAQ (reference sequence). The CDR3 totals 12 residues. Trimming stripped 2 bases from V and 3 bases from J, with 5 bases between. CDR3 region: CASSLSGYEQYV. CDR3 bases: TGTGCCAGCAGCTTATCGGGCTACGAGCAGTACGTC.

This clonotype was found many times. V usage is TRBV5-6 and J usage is TRBJ2-2, with unresolved D. This CDR3 has 13 residues. V was clipped by 0 bases and J by 4 bases, with 4 bases between them. Germline V gene data show CDR1 as SGHDT and CDR2 as YYEEEE. In DNA, the CDR3 is TGTGCCAGCAGCTTGGGGGCCACCGGGGAGCTGTTTTTT. This translates into CASSLGATGELFF.

In this sample, this clonotype turned up many times. The chain combines TRBV9 with TRBJ2-1; the D gene could be TRBD1 or TRBD2 (5 bases each). Germline loops: CDR1 SGDLS, CDR2 YYNGEE. With 4 bases removed from V and 8 bases from J, the gap between germline ends came to 10 bases. The CDR3 runs to 12 residues. The CDR3 is CASSSGLHEQFF. CDR3 DNA sequence: TGTGCCAGCAGCTCGGGGCTCCATGAGCAGTTCTTC.

Many counts were recorded for this clonotype. The chain has TRBV29-1 and TRBJ2-3; a possible D gene is TRBD1 (6 bases). Trimming took 0 bases from V and 6 from J, leaving 10 bases between them. The CDR3 has 13 residues. Germline CDR1 and CDR2: SQVTM and ANQGSEA. CDR3 sequence: CSVEDGGSDTQYF. As DNA, the CDR3 is TGCAGCGTTGAAGATGGGGGCTCGGATACGCAGTATTTT.

To note about this clonotype: A much larger clone lies one base from this, so it may be a read error. V gene TRBV5-1 combines with J gene TRBJ2-5; 7 bases are a match to TRBD1. With V trimmed by 2 bases and J by 4 bases, 5 bases remained unmatched. The CDR3 loop spans 14 amino acids. Looked up from germline, CDR1 is SGHRS and CDR2 is YFSETQ. The CDR3 loop reads CASSFDTGAETQYF. The CDR3 DNA is TGCGCCAGCAGCTTTGATACAGGGGCAGAGACCCAGTACTTC.